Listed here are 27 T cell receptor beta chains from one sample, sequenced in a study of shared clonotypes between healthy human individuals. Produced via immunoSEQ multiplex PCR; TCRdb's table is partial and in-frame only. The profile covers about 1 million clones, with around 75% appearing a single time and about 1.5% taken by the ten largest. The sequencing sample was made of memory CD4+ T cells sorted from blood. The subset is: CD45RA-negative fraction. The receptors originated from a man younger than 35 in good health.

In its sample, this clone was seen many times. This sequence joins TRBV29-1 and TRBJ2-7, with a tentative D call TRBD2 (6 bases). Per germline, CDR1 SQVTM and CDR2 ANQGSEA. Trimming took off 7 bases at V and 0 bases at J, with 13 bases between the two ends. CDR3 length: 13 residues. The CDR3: CSAGGADSYEQYF. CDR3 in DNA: TGCAGCGCTGGAGGGGCGGACTCCTACGAGCAGTACTTC.

In DNA form, the CDR3 reads TGTGCCAGCAGCCCTCCCTATGATGGTACGCAGTATTTT. This codes for CASSPPYDGTQYF. The chain uses TRBV7-2 and TRBJ2-3; D is unclear. The CDR3 loop spans 13 amino acids. The germline V gene encodes CDR1 SGHTA and CDR2 FQGNSA. Trimming removed 5 bases at V and 8 bases at J, with 14 bases between.

This CDR3 reads CASRSLGRETQETQYF. CDR3 coding DNA: TGTGCCAGTAGATCTCTGGGCAGGGAGACCCAAGAGACCCAGTACTTC. The chain has TRBV19 and TRBJ2-5, with D possibly called TRBD1 or TRBD2 (5 bases each). Germline CDR1 is LNHDA and CDR2 is SQIVND (reference sequence). The CDR3 has 16 residues. Trimming pared 6 bases from V and 1 base from J, leaving 18 bases between.

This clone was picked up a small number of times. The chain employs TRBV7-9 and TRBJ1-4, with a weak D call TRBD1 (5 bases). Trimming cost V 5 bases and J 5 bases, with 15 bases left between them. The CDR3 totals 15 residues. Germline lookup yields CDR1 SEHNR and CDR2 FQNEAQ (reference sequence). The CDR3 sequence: CASSRQAGQNEKLFF. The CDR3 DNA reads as TGTGCCAGCAGCCGCCAGGCAGGGCAGAATGAAAAACTGTTTTTT.

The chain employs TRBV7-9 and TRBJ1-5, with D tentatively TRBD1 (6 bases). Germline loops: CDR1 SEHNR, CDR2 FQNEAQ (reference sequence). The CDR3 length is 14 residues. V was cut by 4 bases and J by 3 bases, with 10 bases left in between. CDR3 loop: CASSSRDNNQPQHF. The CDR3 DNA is TGTGCCAGCAGCTCCCGGGACAACAATCAGCCCCAGCATTTT.

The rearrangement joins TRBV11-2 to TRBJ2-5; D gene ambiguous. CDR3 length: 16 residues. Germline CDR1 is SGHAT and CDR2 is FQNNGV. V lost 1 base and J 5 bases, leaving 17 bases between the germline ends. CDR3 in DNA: TGTGCCAGCAGCTTAGGGCTCGAGCCCACAAGGGAGACCCAGTACTTC. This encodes CASSLGLEPTRETQYF.

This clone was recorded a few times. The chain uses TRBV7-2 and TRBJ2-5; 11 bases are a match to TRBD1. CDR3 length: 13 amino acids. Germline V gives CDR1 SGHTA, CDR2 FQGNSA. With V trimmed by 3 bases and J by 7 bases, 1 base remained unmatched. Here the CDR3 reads CASSLGTGGTQYF. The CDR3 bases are TGTGCCAGCAGCTTGGGGACAGGGGGGACCCAGTACTTC. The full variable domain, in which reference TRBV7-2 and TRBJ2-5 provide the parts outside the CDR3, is GAGVSQSPSNKVTEKGKDVELRCDPISGHTALYWYRQSLGQGLEFLIYFQGNSAPDKSGLPSDRFSAERTGGSVSTLTIQRTQQEDSAVYLCASSLGTGGTQYFGPGTRLLVL.

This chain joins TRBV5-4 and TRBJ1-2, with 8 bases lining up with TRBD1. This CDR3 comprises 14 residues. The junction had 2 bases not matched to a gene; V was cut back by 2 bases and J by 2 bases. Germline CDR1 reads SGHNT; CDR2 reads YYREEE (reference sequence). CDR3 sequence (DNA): TGTGCCAGCAGCTTTGGACAGGGAAACTATGGCTACACCTTC. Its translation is CASSFGQGNYGYTF.

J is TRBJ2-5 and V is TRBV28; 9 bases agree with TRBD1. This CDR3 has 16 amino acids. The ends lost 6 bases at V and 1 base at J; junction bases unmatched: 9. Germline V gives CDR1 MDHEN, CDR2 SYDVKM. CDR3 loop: CASRGEGTGPQETQYF. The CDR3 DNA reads TGTGCCAGCAGGGGGGAGGGGACAGGGCCCCAAGAGACCCAGTACTTC.

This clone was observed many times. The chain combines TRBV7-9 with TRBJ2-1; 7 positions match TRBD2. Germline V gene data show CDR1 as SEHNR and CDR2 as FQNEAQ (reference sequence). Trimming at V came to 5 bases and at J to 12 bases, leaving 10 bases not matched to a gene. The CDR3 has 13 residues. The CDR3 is CASSRGEGKVQFF. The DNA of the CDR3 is TGTGCCAGCAGCCGGGGGGAAGGGAAGGTGCAGTTCTTC.

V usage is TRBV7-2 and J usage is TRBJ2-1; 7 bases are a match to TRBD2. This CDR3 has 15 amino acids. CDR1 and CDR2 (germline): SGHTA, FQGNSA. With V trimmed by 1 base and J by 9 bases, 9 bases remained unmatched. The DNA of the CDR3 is TGTGCCAGCAGCTTAGGGACTAGGCAGGACACTGAGCAGTTCTTC. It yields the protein CASSLGTRQDTEQFF.

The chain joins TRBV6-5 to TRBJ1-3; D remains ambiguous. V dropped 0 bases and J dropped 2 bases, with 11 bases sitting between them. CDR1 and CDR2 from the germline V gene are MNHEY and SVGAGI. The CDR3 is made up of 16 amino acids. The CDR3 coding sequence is TGTGCCAGCAGTTACTCCCCGGTGGAGACTGGAAACACCATATATTTT. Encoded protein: CASSYSPVETGNTIYF.

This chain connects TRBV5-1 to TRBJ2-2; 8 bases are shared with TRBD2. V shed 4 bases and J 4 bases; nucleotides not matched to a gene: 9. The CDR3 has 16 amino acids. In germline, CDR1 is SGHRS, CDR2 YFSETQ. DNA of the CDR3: TGCGCCAGCAGCCAAACTAGCGGAGAGGGCACCGGGGAGCTGTTTTTT. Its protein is CASSQTSGEGTGELFF.

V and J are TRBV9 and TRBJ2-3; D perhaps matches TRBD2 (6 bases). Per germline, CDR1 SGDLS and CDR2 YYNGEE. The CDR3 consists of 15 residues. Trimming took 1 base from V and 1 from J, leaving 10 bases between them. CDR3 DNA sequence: TGTGCCAGCAGCGTACGGGAGACAGGCACAGATACGCAGTATTTT. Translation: CASSVRETGTDTQYF.

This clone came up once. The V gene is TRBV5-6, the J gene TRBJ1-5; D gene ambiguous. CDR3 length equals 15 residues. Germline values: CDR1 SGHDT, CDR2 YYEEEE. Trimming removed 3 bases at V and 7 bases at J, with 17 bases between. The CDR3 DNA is TGTGCCAGCAGCTCCCCCCCCCGCCCCCAACAGCCCCAGCATTTT. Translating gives CASSSPPRPQQPQHF.

The CDR3, as DNA: TGTGCCAGCTCACCACCGAGGGGGACAGGGGGGATGAACACTGAAGCTTTCTTT. It specifies CASSPPRGTGGMNTEAFF. This chain links TRBV18 with TRBJ1-1, with 11 nucleotides matching TRBD1. V was pared by 0 bases and J by 0 bases, with 6 bases of the junction left unmatched. This CDR3 contains 18 residues. CDR1 is KGHSH, CDR2 LQKENI, per germline.

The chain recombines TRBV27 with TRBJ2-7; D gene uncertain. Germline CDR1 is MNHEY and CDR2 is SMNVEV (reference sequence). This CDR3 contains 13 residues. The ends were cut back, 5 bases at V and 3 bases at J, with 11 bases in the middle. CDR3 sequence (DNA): TGTGCCAGCAGTCCTAAGGCCTTCTACGAGCAGTACTTC. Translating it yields CASSPKAFYEQYF.

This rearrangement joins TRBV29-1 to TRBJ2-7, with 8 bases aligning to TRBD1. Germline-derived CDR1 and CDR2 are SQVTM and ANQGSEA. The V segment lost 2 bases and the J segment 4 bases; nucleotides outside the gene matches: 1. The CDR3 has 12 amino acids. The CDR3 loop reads CSVEQGAYEQYF. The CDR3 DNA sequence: TGCAGCGTTGAACAGGGGGCTTACGAGCAGTACTTC.

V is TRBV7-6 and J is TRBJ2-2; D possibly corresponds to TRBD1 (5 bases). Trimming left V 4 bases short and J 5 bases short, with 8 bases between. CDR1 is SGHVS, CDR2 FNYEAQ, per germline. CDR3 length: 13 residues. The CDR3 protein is CASSSPGTGELFF. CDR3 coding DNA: TGTGCCAGCAGCTCTCCAGGGACCGGGGAGCTGTTTTTT.

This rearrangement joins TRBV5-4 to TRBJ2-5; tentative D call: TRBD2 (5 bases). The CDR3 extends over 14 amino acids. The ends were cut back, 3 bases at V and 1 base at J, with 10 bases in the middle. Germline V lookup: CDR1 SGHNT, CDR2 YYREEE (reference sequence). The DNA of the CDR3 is TGTGCCAGCAGCTCTTTGGGGAGCCAAGAGACCCAGTACTTC. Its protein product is CASSSLGSQETQYF.

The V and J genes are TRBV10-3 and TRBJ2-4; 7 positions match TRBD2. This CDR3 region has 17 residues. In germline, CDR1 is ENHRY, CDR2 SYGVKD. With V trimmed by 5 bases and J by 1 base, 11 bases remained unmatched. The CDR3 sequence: CAISPSDPREAKNIQYF. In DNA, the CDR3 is TGTGCCATCAGTCCCTCCGATCCGCGGGAGGCCAAAAACATTCAGTACTTC.

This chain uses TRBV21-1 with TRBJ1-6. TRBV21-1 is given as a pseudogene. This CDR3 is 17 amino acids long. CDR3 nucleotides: TGTGCCAGCCGCCGCCCCGCCGGTTTGGGGGTTAATTCACCCCTCCACTTT. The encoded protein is CASRRPAGLGVNSPLHF.

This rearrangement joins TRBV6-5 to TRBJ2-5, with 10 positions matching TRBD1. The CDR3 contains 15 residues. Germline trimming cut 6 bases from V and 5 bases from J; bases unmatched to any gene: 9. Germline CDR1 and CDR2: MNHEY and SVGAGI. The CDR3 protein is CASSWGQGIVETQYF. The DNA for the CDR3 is TGTGCCAGCAGCTGGGGACAGGGGATTGTGGAGACCCAGTACTTC.

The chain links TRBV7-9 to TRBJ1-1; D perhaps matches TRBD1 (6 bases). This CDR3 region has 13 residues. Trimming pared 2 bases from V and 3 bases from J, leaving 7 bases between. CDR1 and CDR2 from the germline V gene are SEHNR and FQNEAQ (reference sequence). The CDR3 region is CASSLYRDTEAFF. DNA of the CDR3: TGTGCCAGCAGCTTATACAGGGACACTGAAGCTTTCTTT.

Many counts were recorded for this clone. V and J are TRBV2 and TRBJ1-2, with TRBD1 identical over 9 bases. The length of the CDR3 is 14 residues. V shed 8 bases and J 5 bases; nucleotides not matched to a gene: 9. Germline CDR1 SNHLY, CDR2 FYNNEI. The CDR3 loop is CASGGEGQGYGYTF. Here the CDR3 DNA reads TGTGCCAGCGGGGGTGAGGGACAGGGATATGGCTACACCTTC.

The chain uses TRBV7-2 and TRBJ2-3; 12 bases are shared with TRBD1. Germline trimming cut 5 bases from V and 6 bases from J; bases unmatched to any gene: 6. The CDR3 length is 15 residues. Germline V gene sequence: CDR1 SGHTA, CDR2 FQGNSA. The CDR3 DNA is TGTGCCAGCAGCCTCGGGACAGGGGGCTGGGATACGCAGTATTTT. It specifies CASSLGTGGWDTQYF.

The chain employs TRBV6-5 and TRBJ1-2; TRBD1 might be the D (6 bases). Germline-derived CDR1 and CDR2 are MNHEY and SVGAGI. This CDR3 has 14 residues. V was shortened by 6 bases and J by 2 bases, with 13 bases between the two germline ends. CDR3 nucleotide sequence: TGTGCCAGCAGAGATTGGGACACCAACTATGGCTACACCTTC. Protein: CASRDWDTNYGYTF.